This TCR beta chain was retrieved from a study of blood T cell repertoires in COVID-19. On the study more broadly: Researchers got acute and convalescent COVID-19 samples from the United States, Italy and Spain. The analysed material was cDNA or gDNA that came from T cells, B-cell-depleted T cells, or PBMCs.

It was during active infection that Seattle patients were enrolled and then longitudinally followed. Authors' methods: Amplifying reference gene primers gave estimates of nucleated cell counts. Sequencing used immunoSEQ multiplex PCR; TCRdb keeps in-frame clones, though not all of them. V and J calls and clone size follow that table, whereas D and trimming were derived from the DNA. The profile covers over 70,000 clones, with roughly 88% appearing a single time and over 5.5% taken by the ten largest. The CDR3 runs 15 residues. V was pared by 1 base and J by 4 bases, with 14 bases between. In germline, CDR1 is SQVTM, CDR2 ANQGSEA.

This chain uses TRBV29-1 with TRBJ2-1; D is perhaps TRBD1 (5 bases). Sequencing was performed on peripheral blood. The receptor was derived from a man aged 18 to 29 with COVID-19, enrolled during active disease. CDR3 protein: CSVEGGARLYNEQFF. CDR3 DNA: TGCAGCGTTGAAGGTGGGGCCAGGCTATACAATGAGCAGTTCTTC.